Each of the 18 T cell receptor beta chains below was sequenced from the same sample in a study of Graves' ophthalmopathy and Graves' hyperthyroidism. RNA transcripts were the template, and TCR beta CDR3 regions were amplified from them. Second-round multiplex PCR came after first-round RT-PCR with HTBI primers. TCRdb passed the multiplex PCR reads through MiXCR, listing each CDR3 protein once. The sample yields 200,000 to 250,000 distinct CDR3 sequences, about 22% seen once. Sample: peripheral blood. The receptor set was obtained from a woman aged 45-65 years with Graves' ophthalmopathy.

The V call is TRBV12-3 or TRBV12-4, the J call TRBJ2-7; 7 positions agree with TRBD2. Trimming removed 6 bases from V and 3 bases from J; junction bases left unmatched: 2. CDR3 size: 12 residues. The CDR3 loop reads CASRGGYYEQYF. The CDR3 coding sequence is TGTGCCAGCAGGGGAGGGTACTACGAGCAGTACTTC.

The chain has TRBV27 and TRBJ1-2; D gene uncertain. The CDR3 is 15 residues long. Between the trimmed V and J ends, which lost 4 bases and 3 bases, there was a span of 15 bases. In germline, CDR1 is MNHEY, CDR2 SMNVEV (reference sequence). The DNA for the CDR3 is TGTGCCAGCAGTTCTCTCCCTTGGTTAGACTATGGCTACACCTTC. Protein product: CASSSLPWLDYGYTF.

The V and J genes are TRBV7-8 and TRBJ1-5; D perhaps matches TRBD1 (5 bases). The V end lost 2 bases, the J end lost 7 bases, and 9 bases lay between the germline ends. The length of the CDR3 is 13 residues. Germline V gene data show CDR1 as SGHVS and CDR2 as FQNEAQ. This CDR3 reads CASSLQGVQPQHF. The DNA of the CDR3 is TGTGCCAGCAGCTTACAGGGAGTCCAGCCCCAGCATTTT. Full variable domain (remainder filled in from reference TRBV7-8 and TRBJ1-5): GAGVSQSPRYKVAKRGQDVALRCDPISGHVSLFWYQQALGQGPEFLTYFQNEAQLDKSGLPSDRFFAERPEGSVSTLKIQRTQQEDSAVYLCASSLQGVQPQHFGDGTRLSIL.

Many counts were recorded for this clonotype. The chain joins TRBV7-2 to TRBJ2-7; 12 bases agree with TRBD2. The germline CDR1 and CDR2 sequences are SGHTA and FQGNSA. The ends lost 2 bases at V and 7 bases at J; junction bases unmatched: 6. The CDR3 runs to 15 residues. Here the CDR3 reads CASSLLTSGSGEQYF. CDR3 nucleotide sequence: TGTGCCAGCAGCTTACTGACTAGCGGGAGTGGGGAGCAGTACTTC. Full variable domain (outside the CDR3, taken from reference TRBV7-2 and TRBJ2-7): GAGVSQSPSNKVTEKGKDVELRCDPISGHTALYWYRQSLGQGLEFLIYFQGNSAPDKSGLPSDRFSAERTGGSVSTLTIQRTQQEDSAVYLCASSLLTSGSGEQYFGPGTRLTVT.

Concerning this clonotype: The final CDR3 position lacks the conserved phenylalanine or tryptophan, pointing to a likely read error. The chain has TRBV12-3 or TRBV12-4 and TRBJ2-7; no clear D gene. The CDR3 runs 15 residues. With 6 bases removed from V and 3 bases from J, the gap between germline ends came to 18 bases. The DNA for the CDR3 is TGTGCCAGCAGCCCTAATAGTGGGATTGGCTACGAGCAGTACTCC. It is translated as CASSPNSGIGYEQYS.

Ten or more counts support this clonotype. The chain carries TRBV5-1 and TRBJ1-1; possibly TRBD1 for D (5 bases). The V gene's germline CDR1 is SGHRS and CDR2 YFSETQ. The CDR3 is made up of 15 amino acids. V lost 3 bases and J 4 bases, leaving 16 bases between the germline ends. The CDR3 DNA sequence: TGCGCCAGCAGCTCCTCCGGGACCTACGTCACTGAAGCTTTCTTT. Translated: CASSSSGTYVTEAFF.

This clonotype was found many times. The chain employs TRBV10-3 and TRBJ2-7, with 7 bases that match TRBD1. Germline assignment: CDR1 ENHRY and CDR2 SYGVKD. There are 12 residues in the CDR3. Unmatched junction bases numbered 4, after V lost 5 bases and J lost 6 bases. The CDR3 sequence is CAISRTGGEQYF. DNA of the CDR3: TGTGCCATCAGTCGGACAGGAGGCGAGCAGTACTTC.

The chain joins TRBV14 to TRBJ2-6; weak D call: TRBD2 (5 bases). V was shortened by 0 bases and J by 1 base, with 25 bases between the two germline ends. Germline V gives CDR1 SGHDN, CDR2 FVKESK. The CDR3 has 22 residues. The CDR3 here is CASSQDEGFKGGWCSGANVLTF. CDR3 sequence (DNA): TGTGCCAGCAGCCAAGATGAGGGTTTCAAGGGCGGTTGGTGTTCTGGGGCCAACGTCCTGACTTTC.

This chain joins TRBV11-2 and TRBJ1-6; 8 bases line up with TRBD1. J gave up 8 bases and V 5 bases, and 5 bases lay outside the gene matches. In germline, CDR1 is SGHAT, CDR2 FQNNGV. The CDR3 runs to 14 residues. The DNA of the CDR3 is TGTGCCAGCAGCGGCCTACAGGGGGATTCACCCCTCCACTTT. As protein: CASSGLQGDSPLHF.

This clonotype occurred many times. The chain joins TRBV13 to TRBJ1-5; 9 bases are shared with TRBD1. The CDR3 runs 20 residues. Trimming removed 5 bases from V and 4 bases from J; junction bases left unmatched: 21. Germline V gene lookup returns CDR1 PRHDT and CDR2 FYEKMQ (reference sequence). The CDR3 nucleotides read TGTGCCAGCAGCACTCCCCCCGGGACAGGGACTGAGAGGATTAATCAGCCCCAGCATTTT. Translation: CASSTPPGTGTERINQPQHF. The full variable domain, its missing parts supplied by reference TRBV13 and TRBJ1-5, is AAGVIQSPRHLIKEKRETATLKCYPIPRHDTVYWYQQGPGQDPQFLISFYEKMQSDKGSIPDRFSAQQFSDYHSELNMSSLELGDSALYFCASSTPPGTGTERINQPQHFGDGTRLSIL.

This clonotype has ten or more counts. The DNA for the CDR3 is TGTGCCAGCAGTGAGGGACAGCGTAATCAGCCCCAGCATTTT. This translates into CASSEGQRNQPQHF. The chain couples TRBV2 to TRBJ1-5, with 7 bases identical to TRBD1. The CDR3 length is 14 residues. J gave up 4 bases and V 3 bases, and 3 bases lay outside the gene matches. CDR1 is SNHLY and CDR2 is FYNNEI in the germline V gene.

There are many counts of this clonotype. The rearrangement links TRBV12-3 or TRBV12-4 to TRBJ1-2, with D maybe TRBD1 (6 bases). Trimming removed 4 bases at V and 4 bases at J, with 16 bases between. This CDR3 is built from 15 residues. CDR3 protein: CASSSDGQTIYGYTF. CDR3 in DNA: TGTGCCAGCAGTTCCGACGGACAGACTATCTATGGCTACACCTTC.

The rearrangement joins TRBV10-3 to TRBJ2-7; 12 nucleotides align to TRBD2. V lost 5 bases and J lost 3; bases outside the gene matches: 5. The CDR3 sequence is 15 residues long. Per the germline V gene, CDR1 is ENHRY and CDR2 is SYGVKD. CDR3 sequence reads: CAISPTSGSSYEQYF. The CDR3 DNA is TGTGCCATCAGTCCGACTAGCGGGAGTAGCTACGAGCAGTACTTC.

CDR3 in amino acids: CASSPKIFSGSAGETQYF. CDR3 nucleotide sequence: TGTGCCAGCTCACCCAAGATTTTTAGCGGGAGTGCCGGAGAGACCCAGTACTTC. The J gene is TRBJ2-5, the V gene TRBV18; 9 bases agree with TRBD2. The CDR3 is 18 amino acids. Trimming cost V 3 bases and J 4 bases; bases outside gene matches: 15. Germline values: CDR1 KGHSH, CDR2 LQKENI.

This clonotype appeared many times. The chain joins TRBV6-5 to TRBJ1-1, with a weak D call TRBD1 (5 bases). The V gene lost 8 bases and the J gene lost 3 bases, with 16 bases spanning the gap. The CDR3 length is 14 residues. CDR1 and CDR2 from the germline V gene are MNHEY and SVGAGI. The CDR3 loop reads CASSGLAGDTEAFF. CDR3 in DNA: TGTGCCAGCTCCGGTCTTGCGGGGGACACTGAAGCTTTCTTT.

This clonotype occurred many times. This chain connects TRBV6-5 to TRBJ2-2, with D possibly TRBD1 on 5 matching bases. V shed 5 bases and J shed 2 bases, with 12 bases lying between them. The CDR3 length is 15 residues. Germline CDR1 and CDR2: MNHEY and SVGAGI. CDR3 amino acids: CASSRQIINTGELFF. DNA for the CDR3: TGTGCCAGCAGTCGACAGATTATCAACACCGGGGAGCTGTTTTTT.

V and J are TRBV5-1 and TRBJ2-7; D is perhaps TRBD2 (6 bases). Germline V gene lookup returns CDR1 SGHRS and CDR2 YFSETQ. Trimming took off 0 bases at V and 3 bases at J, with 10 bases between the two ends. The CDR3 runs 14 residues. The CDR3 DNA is TGCGCCAGCAGCTTGGGACTAGAGAACTACGAGCAGTACTTC. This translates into CASSLGLENYEQYF. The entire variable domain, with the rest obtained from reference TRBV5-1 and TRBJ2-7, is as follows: KAGVTQTPRYLIKTRGQQVTLSCSPISGHRSVSWYQQTPGQGLQFLFEYFSETQRNKGNFPGRFSGRQFSNSRSEMNVSTLELGDSALYLCASSLGLENYEQYFGPGTRLTVT.

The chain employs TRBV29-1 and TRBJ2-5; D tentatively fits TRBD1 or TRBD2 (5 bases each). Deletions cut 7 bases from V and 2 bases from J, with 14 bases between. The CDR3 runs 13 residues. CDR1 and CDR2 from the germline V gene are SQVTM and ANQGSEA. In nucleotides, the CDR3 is TGCAGCGACCTGGGACCGACTCAAGAGACCCAGTACTTC. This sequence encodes CSDLGPTQETQYF.